This T cell receptor (beta chain) was profiled in a study of blood T cell repertoires in COVID-19. Study in general: Some COVID-19 samples were acute and others convalescent; all came from the United States, Italy and Spain.

Original processing methods: Using reference gene primer amplification, nucleated cell counts were estimated. Assay: immunoSEQ multiplex PCR; the TCRdb copy retains only in-frame clones and omits some. V, J and clone size are those of that table, while D and trimming were read from the DNA. Here the sample spans more than 150,000 clones, over 75% being singletons. CDR1 SEHNR and CDR2 FQNEAQ come from the germline V gene (reference sequence). J gave up 5 bases and V 2 bases, and 12 bases lay outside the gene matches. This CDR3 has 17 residues. The source of this sequence is a man aged 50 to 60 who had recovered from COVID-19. This sequence joins TRBV7-9 and TRBJ2-5, with 9 bases that match TRBD2. Sequences were obtained from peripheral blood. CDR3 sequence (DNA): TGTGCCAGCAGCTTACCTAGCGGGACCCCCGGGGCGGAGACCCAGTACTTC. Residues: CASSLPSGTPGAETQYF.